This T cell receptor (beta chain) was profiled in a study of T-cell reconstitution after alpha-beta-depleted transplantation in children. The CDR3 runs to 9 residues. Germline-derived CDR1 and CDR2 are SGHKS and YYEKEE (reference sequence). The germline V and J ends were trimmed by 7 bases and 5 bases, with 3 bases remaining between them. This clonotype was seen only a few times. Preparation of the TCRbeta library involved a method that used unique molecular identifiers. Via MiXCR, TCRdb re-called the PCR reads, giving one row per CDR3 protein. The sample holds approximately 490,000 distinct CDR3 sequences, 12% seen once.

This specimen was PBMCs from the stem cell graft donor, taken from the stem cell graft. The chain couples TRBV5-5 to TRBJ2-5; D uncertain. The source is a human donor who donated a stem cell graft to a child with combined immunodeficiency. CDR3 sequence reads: CASGETQYF. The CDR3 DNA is TGTGCCAGCGGGGAGACCCAGTACTTC.